Listed below are T cell receptor beta chains from one sample, sequenced in a study of cytomegalovirus exposure and HLA in healthy donors. Repertoires were generated with immunoSEQ multiplex PCR, while TCRdb's copy carries only in-frame clones and drops some. Altogether some 150,000 clones are present, about 72% being singletons, with the ten largest covering under 2.5%. The specimen was PBMCs. The receptors derive from a human donor in good health. CDR3s include the opening cysteine and the closing phenylalanine or tryptophan. A D gene is named only where the DNA matches it firmly. Size values are once, few and many counts, or a class for expanded clones, and some rows have none.

- - TRBJ1-3 TRBV7-8 CASSPEGVPSGNTIYF TGTGCCAGCAGCCCCGAAGGGGTCCCCTCTGGAAACACCATATATTTT
- - TRBJ2-7 TRBV7-8 CASSLGVEQYF TGTGCCAGCAGCTTGGGCGTCGAGCAGTACTTC
- - TRBJ1-1 TRBV6-6 CASRQQGNTEAFF TGTGCCAGCAGACAACAGGGGAACACTGAAGCTTTCTTT
TRBD2 - TRBJ2-3 TRBV7-9 CASSQGLAGNEQYF TGTGCCAGCAGCCAAGGACTAGCGGGGAATGAGCAGTATTTT
TRBD2 - TRBJ2-5 TRBV7-6 CASKIGAGEETQYF TGTGCCTCAAAGATAGGGGCGGGGGAAGAGACCCAGTACTTC
- few TRBJ2-5 TRBV15 CATSRDRDSGSTQYF TGTGCCACCAGCAGAGATCGGGATAGCGGATCCACCCAGTACTTC
TRBD1 - TRBJ1-5 TRBV12-5 CASGSSAGQNSNQPQHF TGTGCTAGTGGTAGCAGCGCGGGACAGAATAGCAATCAGCCCCAGCATTTT
- few TRBJ1-4 TRBV4-1 CASSHVFPGGKTEELFF TGCGCCAGCAGCCACGTTTTTCCGGGAGGAAAAACTGAGGAACTGTTTTTT
- - TRBJ1-1 TRBV6-4 CASRLTMTNTEAFF TGTGCCAGCAGACTGACAATGACAAACACTGAAGCTTTCTTT
- - TRBJ1-4 TRBV7-9 CASSPRGDRWNEKLFF TGTGCCAGCAGCCCTAGGGGCGACAGGTGGAATGAAAAACTGTTTTTT
- - TRBJ1-2 TRBV7-9 CASSSSGVNYGYTF TGTGCCAGCAGCTCTTCAGGGGTTAACTATGGCTACACCTTC
TRBD1 - TRBJ2-7 TRBV4-1 CASSQTTQGAREQYF TGCGCCAGCAGCCAAACAACACAGGGGGCGCGTGAGCAGTACTTC
TRBD2 - TRBJ2-7 TRBV9 CASSVGGGGAEQYF TGTGCCAGCAGCGTAGGAGGCGGGGGGGCAGAGCAGTACTTC
- - TRBJ2-3 TRBV9 CASSVEAGGTDTQYF TGTGCCAGCAGCGTAGAGGCAGGGGGCACAGATACGCAGTATTTT
TRBD1 - TRBJ2-5 TRBV4-1 CASSPDRDMRETQYF TGCGCCAGCAGCCCGGACAGGGATATGCGAGAGACCCAGTACTTC
- - TRBJ1-1 TRBV27 CASSFLSGNTEAFF TGTGCCAGCAGTTTTTTGTCGGGGAACACTGAAGCTTTCTTT
- - TRBJ1-6 TRBV5-1 CASSDSLNSPLHF TGCGCCAGCTCTGACAGCCTAAATTCACCCCTCCACTTT
TRBD1 - TRBJ1-2 TRBV27 CASSDRVLDGYTF TGTGCCAGCAGTGACAGGGTTCTGGATGGCTACACCTTC
- - TRBJ2-1 TRBV10-3 CAISAGPRGHNEQFF TGTGCCATCAGCGCGGGACCTCGGGGCCACAATGAGCAGTTCTTC
TRBD2 - TRBJ2-1 TRBV4-1 CASSALGLAGGPSYNEQFF TGCGCCAGCAGCGCCTTGGGACTAGCGGGGGGGCCCTCCTACAATGAGCAGTTCTTC
- - TRBJ2-2 TRBV7-8 CASSSNRVTGELFF TGTGCCAGCAGCTCAAACAGGGTAACCGGGGAGCTGTTTTTT
- - TRBJ1-4 TRBV5-1 CASSPFSRDEKLFF TGCGCCAGCAGCCCCTTTAGCAGGGATGAAAAACTGTTTTTT
- - TRBJ2-7 TRBV7-6 CASSLWAGFAYEQYF TGTGCCAGCAGCTTATGGGCAGGGTTTGCCTACGAGCAGTACTTC
- - TRBJ2-7 TRBV29-1 CSVELGGSYREQYF TGCAGCGTTGAATTGGGGGGTTCTTATCGCGAGCAGTACTTC
TRBD1 - TRBJ2-7 TRBV6-5 CASSPRDRGYEQYF TGTGCCAGCAGTCCCCGGGACAGGGGATACGAGCAGTACTTC
TRBD1 - TRBJ2-6 TRBV25-1 CASSGGQGSGANVLTF TGTGCCAGCAGTGGGGGACAGGGGTCTGGGGCCAACGTCCTGACTTTC
TRBD1 once TRBJ2-3 TRBV19 CASSARQGGTDTQYF TGTGCCAGTAGTGCCCGACAGGGCGGCACAGATACGCAGTATTTT
- - TRBJ1-2 TRBV4-2 CASSQDYRTVSYGYTF TGTGCCAGCAGCCAAGATTACAGGACGGTTTCCTATGGCTACACCTTC
- - TRBJ2-7 TRBV19 CASSMPGGRYEQYF TGTGCCAGTAGTATGCCCGGGGGTCGGTACGAGCAGTACTTC
TRBD1 few TRBJ2-2 TRBV7-6 CASTLTGGSTGELFF TGTGCCAGCACCCTTACAGGGGGAAGTACCGGGGAGCTGTTTTTT
- - TRBJ1-2 TRBV29-1 CSTLQTNYGYTF TGCAGCACCCTCCAGACTAACTATGGCTACACCTTC
- few TRBJ1-4 TRBV19 CASSKDPSSEKLFF TGTGCCAGTAGCAAAGATCCATCGAGTGAAAAACTGTTTTTT
TRBD1 - TRBJ2-1 TRBV6-6 CASSRDRGYNEQFF TGTGCCAGCAGTCGGGACAGGGGATACAATGAGCAGTTCTTC
TRBD1 few TRBJ2-1 TRBV7-6 CASSFPGQGVYNEQFF TGTGCCAGCAGCTTTCCCGGACAGGGGGTATACAATGAGCAGTTCTTC
- - TRBJ2-2 TRBV5-1 CASSLTTGGGELFF TGCGCCAGCAGCTTGACCACCGGCGGCGGGGAGCTGTTTTTT
TRBD1 - TRBJ2-7 TRBV27 CASSLGETGSSYEQYF TGTGCCAGCAGTTTAGGGGAGACAGGGAGCTCCTACGAGCAGTACTTC
- few TRBJ1-3 TRBV5-1 CASRREGGSGNTIYF TGCGCCAGCAGGCGTGAAGGGGGATCTGGAAACACCATATATTTT
TRBD2 - TRBJ2-1 TRBV5-1 CASSLDGGGLYNEQFF TGCGCCAGCAGCTTGGACGGGGGGGGGCTATACAATGAGCAGTTCTTC
- - TRBJ1-5 TRBV27 CASSTILIQGKGQPQHF TGTGCCAGCAGTACGATCCTTATACAGGGTAAGGGACAGCCCCAGCATTTT
TRBD1 few TRBJ2-7 TRBV13 CASSSRGTGKLDEQYF TGTGCCAGCAGCTCCCGGGGGACAGGGAAGCTGGACGAGCAGTACTTC
- - TRBJ1-1 TRBV5-1 CASSSGRGGNTEAFF TGCGCCAGCAGCTCGGGGAGGGGCGGCAACACTGAAGCTTTCTTT
TRBD1 - TRBJ1-2 TRBV19 CASRTGGYYGYTF TGTGCCAGCCGGACAGGGGGCTACTATGGCTACACCTTC
TRBD1 - TRBJ2-3 TRBV27 CASSRGQGWNTQYF TGTGCCAGCAGTCGTGGACAGGGCTGGAATACGCAGTATTTT
- - TRBJ2-7 TRBV6-4 CASSDKGQGKREQYF TGTGCCAGCAGTGACAAAGGGCAGGGGAAACGCGAGCAGTACTTC
- - TRBJ1-2 TRBV14 CASSPGIDGYTF TGTGCCAGCAGCCCAGGGATCGACGGCTACACCTTC
TRBD2 - TRBJ2-1 TRBV9 CASSVAGASGALNEQFF TGTGCCAGCAGCGTAGCGGGGGCTAGCGGGGCCCTAAATGAGCAGTTCTTC
- - TRBJ1-3 TRBV9 CASSGAGNSGNTIYF TGTGCCAGCAGCGGGGCAGGGAACTCTGGAAACACCATATATTTT
- - TRBJ2-7 TRBV6-6 CASSYSGREVHEQYF TGTGCCAGCAGTTACTCTGGCAGGGAAGTCCACGAGCAGTACTTC
TRBD2 - TRBJ2-3 TRBV2 CASSDGGGSTDTQYF TGTGCCAGCAGTGACGGCGGGGGGAGCACAGATACGCAGTATTTT
- - TRBJ1-5 TRBV19 CASSIFPQPQHF TGTGCCAGTAGTATATTTCCACAGCCCCAGCATTTT
TRBD1 - TRBJ2-7 TRBV19 CASRGGQGNDEQYF TGTGCCAGTAGGGGGGGACAGGGGAACGACGAGCAGTACTTC
TRBD1 - TRBJ1-2 TRBV5-1 CASRPRTGEDYGYTF TGCGCCAGCAGACCCCGGACAGGGGAGGACTATGGCTACACCTTC
- few TRBJ2-3 TRBV9 CASSATYSGSTDTQYF TGTGCCAGCAGCGCGACTTATTCAGGGAGCACAGATACGCAGTATTTT
- - TRBJ1-2 TRBV5-6 CASSLYLGQGSGYTF TGTGCCAGCAGCCTCTACCTGGGGCAGGGCAGCGGCTACACCTTC
- - TRBJ1-6 TRBV18 CASSPDGGDNSPLHF TGTGCCAGCTCACCTGATGGCGGGGATAATTCACCCCTCCACTTT